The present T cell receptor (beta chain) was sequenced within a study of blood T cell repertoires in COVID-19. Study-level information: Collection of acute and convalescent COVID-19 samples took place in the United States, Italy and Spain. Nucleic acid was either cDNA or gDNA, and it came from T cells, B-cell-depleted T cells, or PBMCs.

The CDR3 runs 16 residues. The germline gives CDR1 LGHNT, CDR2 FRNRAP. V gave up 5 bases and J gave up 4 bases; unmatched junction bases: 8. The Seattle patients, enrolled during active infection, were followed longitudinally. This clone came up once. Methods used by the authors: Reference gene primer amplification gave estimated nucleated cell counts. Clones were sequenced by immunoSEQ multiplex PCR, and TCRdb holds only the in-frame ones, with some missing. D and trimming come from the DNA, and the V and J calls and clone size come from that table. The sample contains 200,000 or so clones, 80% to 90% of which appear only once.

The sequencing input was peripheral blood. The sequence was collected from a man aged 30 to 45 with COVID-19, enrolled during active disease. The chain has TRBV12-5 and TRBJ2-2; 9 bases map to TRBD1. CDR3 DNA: TGTGCTAGTGGTCGTCGACCGGGACAGGGCACCGGGGAGCTGTTTTTT. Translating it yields CASGRRPGQGTGELFF.